One and the same sample provided the 21 T cell receptor beta chains below, sequenced in a study of shared clonotypes between healthy human individuals. Profiling relied on immunoSEQ multiplex PCR, and the TCRdb table lists in-frame clones only, not all of them. There are about 2.3 million clones in the sample; about 92% occur only once, and about 0.41% lies in the top ten. The specimen was naive CD4+ T cells from PBMCs. Regarding subset: CD45RA+ positively selected. These receptors all come from a young man in good health. Some clones in this sample may be carry-over from other donors' samples.

This rearrangement joins TRBV14 to TRBJ2-5; 11 bases agree with TRBD2. The CDR3 length is 16 residues. J gave up 5 bases and V 1 base, and 6 bases lay outside the gene matches. CDR1 and CDR2 (germline): SGHDN, FVKESK. DNA for the CDR3: TGTGCCAGCAGCCAAGTACTAGCGGGAGTCTGGGAGACCCAGTACTTC. Its protein product is CASSQVLAGVWETQYF.

The chain joins TRBV7-3 to TRBJ2-1, with 10 positions matching TRBD2. Per germline, CDR1 SGHTA and CDR2 FQGTGA. The CDR3 is 20 residues long. V trimming: 0 bases; J trimming: 7 bases; junction bases outside the gene matches: 18. CDR3 nucleotides: TGTGCCAGCAGCTTAACGGCTGGGGCTAGCGGGAGTGCCCCTCAGAATGAGCAGTTCTTC. Protein: CASSLTAGASGSAPQNEQFF.

The V and J genes are TRBV5-6 and TRBJ2-5; 8 bases align to TRBD1. CDR1 is SGHDT, CDR2 YYEEEE, per germline. The CDR3 has 13 residues. The V gene end was trimmed by 4 bases and the J gene end by 14 bases; junction bases not matched to a gene: 13. Here the CDR3 DNA reads TGTGCCAGCAGCCTGGGACAGGCCCCGGGGATTTACTTC. As protein: CASSLGQAPGIYF.

V usage is TRBV2 and J usage is TRBJ1-2, with unresolved D. Per the germline V gene, CDR1 is SNHLY and CDR2 is FYNNEI. The CDR3 totals 13 residues. Trimming stripped 2 bases from V and 2 bases from J, with 6 bases between. The CDR3 loop reads CASSELGNYGYTF. CDR3 in DNA: TGTGCCAGCAGTGAATTAGGGAACTATGGCTACACCTTC.

The V gene is TRBV10-1, the J gene TRBJ2-4, with D unresolved. Trimming shortened V by 4 bases and J by 0 bases, and 13 bases separated the two germline ends. This CDR3 has 16 residues. The germline CDR1 and CDR2 sequences are WNHNN and SYGVQD (reference sequence). The CDR3 nucleotides are TGCGCCAGCAGTGTTATGGCAGAACTAGCCAAAAACATTCAGTACTTC. Its translation is CASSVMAELAKNIQYF.

Concerning this clone itself: Other DNA sequences from this sample encode an identical CDR3 as well. This sequence joins TRBV28 and TRBJ1-5; no definite D call. The germline V and J ends were trimmed by 8 bases and 4 bases, with 12 bases remaining between them. Germline-derived CDR1 and CDR2 are MDHEN and SYDVKM. There are 13 residues in the CDR3. The CDR3: CASRRTGNQPQHF. In nucleotides, the CDR3 is TGTGCCAGCCGTCGGACCGGGAATCAGCCCCAGCATTTT.

The chain joins TRBV5-8 to TRBJ2-1; TRBD1 matches 7 bases. Trimming at V came to 3 bases and at J to 5 bases, leaving 5 bases not matched to a gene. The CDR3 spans 14 residues. Germline V gives CDR1 SGHTS, CDR2 YDEGEE. CDR3 in DNA: TGTGCCAGCAGCTCCGGGACAGAGAACAATGAGCAGTTCTTC. Protein: CASSSGTENNEQFF.

V gene TRBV7-2 combines with J gene TRBJ2-4, with TRBD1 as a possible D gene (5 bases). Per germline, CDR1 SGHTA and CDR2 FQGNSA. The germline V and J ends were trimmed by 1 base and 0 bases, with 10 bases remaining between them. The CDR3 totals 16 residues. DNA of the CDR3: TGTGCCAGCAGCTTAGAAGGGGCTATAGCCAAAAACATTCAGTACTTC. Translated: CASSLEGAIAKNIQYF.

Details on this clone: Other DNA sequences in this sample translate to the same CDR3. The gene calls are TRBV12-5 and TRBJ2-7; D gene unclear. Germline values: CDR1 LGHNT, CDR2 FRNRAP. V was cut by 6 bases and J by 4 bases, with 7 bases left in between. The CDR3 contains 11 residues. CDR3 loop: CASGLGYEQYF. CDR3 DNA sequence: TGTGCTAGTGGACTTGGGTACGAGCAGTACTTC.

This clone was counted once. V and J are TRBV6-1 and TRBJ2-7, with 8 positions matching TRBD2. This CDR3 spans 15 amino acids. Germline lookup yields CDR1 MNHNS and CDR2 SASEGT. The V segment lost 6 bases and the J segment 5 bases; nucleotides outside the gene matches: 12. Here the CDR3 reads CASRLSGTSSHEQYF. CDR3 in DNA: TGTGCCAGCAGGCTTTCCGGGACTAGTTCCCACGAGCAGTACTTC.

The chain combines TRBV11-1 with TRBJ2-2, with TRBD2 identical over 8 bases. Germline-derived CDR1 and CDR2 are SGHAT and FQDESV (reference sequence). The trim removed 5 bases at V and 1 base at J, leaving 12 bases unmatched. The CDR3 sequence is 18 residues long. The CDR3 loop is CASSPGYGGRWNTGELFF. The CDR3 nucleotides are TGTGCCAGCAGCCCCGGTTACGGCGGGAGGTGGAACACCGGGGAGCTGTTTTTT.

Regarding this clone: The identical CDR3 is also encoded by other nucleotide sequences in the sample. This chain joins TRBV19 and TRBJ1-3, with TRBD1 matching over 7 bases. CDR1 and CDR2 from the germline V gene are LNHDA and SQIVND (reference sequence). The ends lost 10 bases at V and 1 base at J; junction bases unmatched: 1. The CDR3 consists of 12 residues. CDR3 coding DNA: TGTGCCACCAGGGGGTCTGGAAACACCATATATTTT. It translates to CATRGSGNTIYF.

V usage is TRBV9 and J usage is TRBJ1-1; a weak D match, TRBD1 (6 bases). Germline CDR1 reads SGDLS; CDR2 reads YYNGEE. This CDR3 is built from 13 residues. Trimming pared 4 bases from V and 11 bases from J, leaving 18 bases between. This CDR3 is CASSPLLGGLAFF. DNA for the CDR3: TGTGCCAGCAGCCCTCTTCTAGGGGGACTGGCTTTCTTT.

Concerning this clone: The same CDR3 is also encoded by other DNA sequences in this sample. This chain connects TRBV28 to TRBJ1-5, with TRBD1 matching over 7 bases. Trimming at V came to 6 bases and at J to 4 bases, leaving 3 bases not matched to a gene. CDR3 length: 13 amino acids. Germline V gene data show CDR1 as MDHEN and CDR2 as SYDVKM. The CDR3 spells CASRTGTNQPQHF. The CDR3 DNA is TGTGCCAGCAGGACAGGGACGAATCAGCCCCAGCATTTT.

This clone was seen more than once but under ten times. The chain uses TRBV2 and TRBJ1-1; D gene unclear. V was clipped by 7 bases and J by 10 bases, with 13 bases between them. Germline-derived CDR1 and CDR2 are SNHLY and FYNNEI. CDR3 length: 11 amino acids. The CDR3 sequence is CASKVEGGAFF. The CDR3 bases are TGTGCCAGCAAGGTCGAGGGTGGAGCTTTCTTT.

Remarks on this clone: This specimen includes other DNA sequences encoding the same CDR3. This chain joins TRBV18 and TRBJ2-1, with 8 nucleotides matching TRBD1. The length of the CDR3 is 15 residues. V shed 4 bases and J 1 base; nucleotides not matched to a gene: 3. CDR1 and CDR2 from the germline V gene are KGHSH and LQKENI. CDR3 DNA sequence: TGTGCCAGCTCACTCGGACAGGGTTCCTACAATGAGCAGTTCTTC. Translation gives CASSLGQGSYNEQFF.

The chain combines TRBV10-2 with TRBJ2-3, with 9 bases identical to TRBD2. V was clipped by 6 bases and J by 6 bases; unmatched bases: 7. Germline V CDR1 and CDR2: WSHSY, SAAADI. The CDR3 sequence is 14 residues long. CDR3 sequence reads: CASRRLAGMDTQYF. CDR3 sequence (DNA): TGCGCCAGCAGAAGGCTAGCGGGAATGGATACGCAGTATTTT.

The rearrangement uses TRBV5-4 and TRBJ1-5; weak D call: TRBD1 (5 bases). Germline CDR1 is SGHNT and CDR2 is YYREEE (reference sequence). CDR3 length: 15 residues. The V end was cut by 1 base, the J end by 2 bases, with 10 bases between. The CDR3 DNA reads as TGTGCCAGCAGCTTGATGGGGCCGCGCAATCAGCCCCAGCATTTT. This codes for CASSLMGPRNQPQHF.

This rearrangement joins TRBV7-2 to TRBJ2-5; D is uncertain. Germline V lookup: CDR1 SGHTA, CDR2 FQGNSA. The V end was cut by 5 bases, the J end by 2 bases, with 9 bases between. The CDR3 is 13 residues long. The CDR3 sequence is CASSQQLQETQYF. In DNA, the CDR3 is TGTGCCAGCAGCCAACAATTGCAAGAGACCCAGTACTTC.

The chain joins TRBV6-1 to TRBJ2-7, with D perhaps TRBD1 (6 bases). Per the germline V gene, CDR1 is MNHNS and CDR2 is SASEGT. V was clipped by 4 bases and J by 7 bases, with 14 bases between them. The CDR3 has 13 amino acids. CDR3 DNA: TGTGCCAGCAGTGTAACAGGGCAAAGGGAGCAGTACTTC. Translating gives CASSVTGQREQYF.

CDR3 in amino acids: CASSFPLRELFF. The CDR3 DNA reads TGTGCCAGCAGTTTCCCTTTGCGGGAGCTGTTTTTT. The chain recombines TRBV6-5 with TRBJ2-2; D is ambiguous. Germline CDR1 reads MNHEY; CDR2 reads SVGAGI. Between the trimmed V and J ends, which lost 4 bases and 9 bases, there was a span of 9 bases. The CDR3 runs to 12 residues.